The clone carrying this T cell receptor beta chain is medium-sized (0.01 to 0.1%) in the sample. TCRdb fed the 5' RACE reads into MiXCR, producing one record per CDR3 protein. The repertoire holds roughly 27,000 distinct CDR3 sequences, with under 25% as singletons. The germline V gene encodes CDR1 MGHRA and CDR2 YSYEKL. The V and J ends lost 4 bases and 5 bases, in that order; junction bases with no gene match: 10. The CDR3 extends over 15 amino acids. The data stem from a study of neurological immune-mediated disorders. The chain uses TRBV4-1 and TRBJ1-1; 7 bases align to TRBD1. Source material: PBMCs. The source is a woman aged 60-75 years in good health. This CDR3 reads CASSLSQGLATEAFF. The CDR3 coding sequence is TGCGCCAGCAGCCTCTCACAGGGGCTGGCAACTGAAGCTTTCTTT.